One and the same sample provided the 12 T cell receptor beta chains below, sequenced in a study of cytomegalovirus exposure and HLA in healthy donors. PCR used 60 Vbeta primers and 13 Jbeta primers. Assay used: immunoSEQ multiplex PCR; TCRdb lists only in-frame clones, some missing. The repertoire holds fewer than 350,000 clones, with approximately 90% as singletons. Sequences were obtained from PBMCs. The receptors were gathered from a woman aged 18-29 years in good health and CMV-seronegative.

The chain joins TRBV11-2 to TRBJ2-7, with D tentatively TRBD2 (5 bases). Germline V gene data show CDR1 as SGHAT and CDR2 as FQNNGV. CDR3 length equals 15 residues. Trimming shortened V by 1 base and J by 0 bases, and 10 bases separated the two germline ends. The DNA of the CDR3 is TGTGCCAGCAGCTTAGGGGGAGAGAGCTCCTACGAGCAGTACTTC. This gives the protein CASSLGGESSYEQYF. Variable domain in full (rest from reference TRBV11-2 and TRBJ2-7): EAGVAQSPRYKIIEKRQSVAFWCNPISGHATLYWYQQILGQGPKLLIQFQNNGVVDDSQLPKDRFSAERLKGVDSTLKIQPAKLEDSAVYLCASSLGGESSYEQYFGPGTRLTVT.

J is TRBJ1-5 and V is TRBV9; D remains ambiguous. The CDR3 has 14 residues. Germline loops: CDR1 SGDLS, CDR2 YYNGEE. V was trimmed by 3 bases and J by 0 bases, leaving 7 bases between them. Here the CDR3 reads CASSAHGSNQPQHF. The CDR3 DNA reads TGTGCCAGCAGCGCCCACGGTAGCAATCAGCCCCAGCATTTT.

J is TRBJ2-2 and V is TRBV18; D possibly corresponds to TRBD1 (6 bases). Germline CDR1 and CDR2: KGHSH and LQKENI. The V end was cut by 6 bases, the J end by 7 bases, with 24 bases between. The CDR3 extends over 17 amino acids. The CDR3 is CASSGWGEGGFFGELFF. In nucleotides, the CDR3 is TGTGCCAGCTCCGGATGGGGCGAAGGGGGTTTCTTCGGGGAGCTGTTTTTT.

CDR3 nucleotide sequence: TGTGCAAGTCGCTTAGGAAAGGAAGGAGGCGAGCAGTTCTTC. Amino acid sequence: CASRLGKEGGEQFF. The chain combines TRBV12-2 with TRBJ2-1; TRBD2, the table's D call, was not compared with the DNA. TRBV12-2 is a pseudogene. The CDR3 length is 14 residues.

V gene TRBV13 combines with J gene TRBJ2-3; TRBD1 might be the D (6 bases). From germline, CDR1 is PRHDT and CDR2 FYEKMQ (reference sequence). V shed 5 bases and J shed 0 bases, with 12 bases lying between them. CDR3 length: 15 amino acids. Written as DNA, the CDR3 is TGTGCCAGCAGCCCTCAGACAGGTAGCACAGATACGCAGTATTTT. Its protein is CASSPQTGSTDTQYF.

The V gene is TRBV6-1, the J gene TRBJ2-7, with D uncertain. CDR1 is MNHNS and CDR2 is SASEGT in the germline V gene. V was trimmed by 1 base and J by 6 bases, leaving 19 bases between them. This CDR3 contains 16 residues. CDR3 in amino acids: CASSEVQPSILPEQYF. The CDR3 DNA reads TGTGCCAGCAGTGAAGTTCAACCTAGTATCCTCCCCGAGCAGTACTTC.

The gene calls are TRBV7-9 and TRBJ1-3; D gene unclear. The CDR3 consists of 14 residues. Germline assignment: CDR1 SEHNR and CDR2 FQNEAQ (reference sequence). V lost 3 bases, J lost 1 base, and 7 bases lay in between. The CDR3 nucleotides are TGTGCCAGCAGCTTCTCCGGGTCTGGAAACACCATATATTTT. It encodes CASSFSGSGNTIYF.

V and J are TRBV6-6 and TRBJ2-7, with D possibly matching TRBD2 (5 bases). Germline V gene data show CDR1 as MNHNY and CDR2 as SVGAGI (reference sequence). This CDR3 has 14 residues. V lost 5 bases and J 6 bases, leaving 17 bases between the germline ends. As DNA, the CDR3 is TGTGCCAGCAGTCTCCTACTAGAACTGAGCGAGCAGTACTTC. Translating gives CASSLLLELSEQYF.

The chain is built from TRBV5-1 and TRBJ1-4; no clear D gene. Germline CDR1 SGHRS, CDR2 YFSETQ. The CDR3 totals 14 residues. V dropped 1 base and J dropped 8 bases, with 12 bases sitting between them. The CDR3 is CASSLRGEGEKLFF. The CDR3 DNA is TGCGCCAGCAGCTTGCGTGGGGAGGGAGAAAAACTGTTTTTT.

The rearrangement uses TRBV11-2 and TRBJ1-2; possible D gene TRBD1, 5 bases. V dropped 3 bases and J dropped 3 bases, with 11 bases sitting between them. The germline gives CDR1 SGHAT, CDR2 FQNNGV. This CDR3 comprises 14 residues. CDR3: CASSFGRADYGYTF. Written as DNA, the CDR3 is TGTGCCAGCAGCTTCGGCAGGGCGGACTATGGCTACACCTTC.

The gene calls are TRBV7-3 and TRBJ1-1; D uncertain. CDR3 length: 13 amino acids. Looked up from germline, CDR1 is SGHTA and CDR2 is FQGTGA. Trimming shortened V by 5 bases and J by 3 bases, and 10 bases separated the two germline ends. The CDR3 here is CASSRRRYTEAFF. The CDR3 region has the DNA TGTGCCAGCAGCCGCCGGCGGTACACTGAAGCTTTCTTT.

The V call is TRBV5-1, the J call TRBJ2-1, with 7 positions matching TRBD1. The junction had 13 bases not matched to a gene; V was cut back by 2 bases and J by 8 bases. The CDR3 runs to 16 residues. Germline CDR1 and CDR2: SGHRS and YFSETQ. CDR3 coding DNA: TGCGCCAGCAGCTTAGGGGTGACAGGGTGGGGTGATGAGCAGTTCTTC. Its protein is CASSLGVTGWGDEQFF.